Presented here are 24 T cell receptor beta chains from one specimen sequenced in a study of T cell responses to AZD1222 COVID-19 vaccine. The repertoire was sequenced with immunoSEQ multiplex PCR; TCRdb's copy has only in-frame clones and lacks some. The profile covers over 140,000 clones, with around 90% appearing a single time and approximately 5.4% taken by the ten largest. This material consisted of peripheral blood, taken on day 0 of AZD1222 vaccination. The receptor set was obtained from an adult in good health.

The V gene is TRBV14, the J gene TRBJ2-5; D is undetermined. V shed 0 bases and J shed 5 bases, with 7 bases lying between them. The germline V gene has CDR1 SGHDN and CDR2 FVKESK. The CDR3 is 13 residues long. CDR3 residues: CASSQDVWETQYF. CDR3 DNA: TGTGCCAGCAGCCAAGATGTTTGGGAGACCCAGTACTTC.

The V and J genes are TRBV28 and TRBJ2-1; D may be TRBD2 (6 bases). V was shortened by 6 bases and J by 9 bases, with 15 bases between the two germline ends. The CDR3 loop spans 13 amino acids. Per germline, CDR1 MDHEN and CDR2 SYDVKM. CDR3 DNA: TGTGCCAGCAGCCGGGAGCCCTTCGGTGAGCAGTTCTTC. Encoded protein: CASSREPFGEQFF.

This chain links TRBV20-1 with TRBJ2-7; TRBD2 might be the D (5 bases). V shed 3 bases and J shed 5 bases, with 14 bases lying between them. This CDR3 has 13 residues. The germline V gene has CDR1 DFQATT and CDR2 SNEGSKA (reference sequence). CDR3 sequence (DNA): TGCAGTGCTAGTTGGGTGGAGCGGAACGAGCAGTACTTC. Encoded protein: CSASWVERNEQYF.

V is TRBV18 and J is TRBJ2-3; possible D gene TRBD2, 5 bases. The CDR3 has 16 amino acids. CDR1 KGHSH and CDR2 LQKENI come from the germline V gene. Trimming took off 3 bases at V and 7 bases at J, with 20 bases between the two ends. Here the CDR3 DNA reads TGTGCCAGCTCACCCGACCCCCGGGATGGCTCCCATACGCAGTATTTT. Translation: CASSPDPRDGSHTQYF.

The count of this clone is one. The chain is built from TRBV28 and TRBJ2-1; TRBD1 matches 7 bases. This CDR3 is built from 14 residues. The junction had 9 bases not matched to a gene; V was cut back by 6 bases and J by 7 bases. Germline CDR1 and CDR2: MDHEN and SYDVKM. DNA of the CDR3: TGTGCCAGCAGGCCCCCCGGGACAGTAAATGAGCAGTTCTTC. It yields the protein CASRPPGTVNEQFF.

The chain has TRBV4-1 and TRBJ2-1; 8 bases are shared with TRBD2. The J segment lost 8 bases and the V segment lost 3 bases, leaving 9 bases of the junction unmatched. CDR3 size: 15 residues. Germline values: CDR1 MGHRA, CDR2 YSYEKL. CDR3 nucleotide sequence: TGCGCCAGCAGCCACGGGAGGGCCCTAAGTTATGAGCAGTTCTTC. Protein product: CASSHGRALSYEQFF.

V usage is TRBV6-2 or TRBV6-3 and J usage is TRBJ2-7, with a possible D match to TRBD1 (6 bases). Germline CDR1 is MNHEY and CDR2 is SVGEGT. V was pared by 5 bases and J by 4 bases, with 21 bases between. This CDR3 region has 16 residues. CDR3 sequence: CASSNPRTDSIYEQYF. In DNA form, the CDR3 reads TGTGCCAGCAGTAACCCCCGGACAGATTCGATATACGAGCAGTACTTC.

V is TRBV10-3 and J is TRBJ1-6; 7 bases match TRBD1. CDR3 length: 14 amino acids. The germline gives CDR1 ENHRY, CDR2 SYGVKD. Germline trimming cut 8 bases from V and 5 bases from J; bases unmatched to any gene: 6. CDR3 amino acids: CAIGFGQDNSPLHF. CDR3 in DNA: TGTGCCATCGGATTCGGACAGGATAATTCACCCCTCCACTTT.

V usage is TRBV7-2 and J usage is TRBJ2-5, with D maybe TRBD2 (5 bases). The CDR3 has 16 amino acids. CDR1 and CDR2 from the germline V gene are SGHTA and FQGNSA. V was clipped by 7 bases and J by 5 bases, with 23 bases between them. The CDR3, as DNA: TGTGCCAGCACACCATCATTTTCGGCTAGCATGGAGACCCAGTACTTC. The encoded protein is CASTPSFSASMETQYF.

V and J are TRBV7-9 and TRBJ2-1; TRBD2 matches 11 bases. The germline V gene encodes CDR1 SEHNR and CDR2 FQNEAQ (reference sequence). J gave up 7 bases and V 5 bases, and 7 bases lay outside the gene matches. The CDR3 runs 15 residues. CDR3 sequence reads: CASSNDWTSGNEQFF. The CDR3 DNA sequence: TGTGCCAGCAGCAACGACTGGACTAGCGGGAATGAGCAGTTCTTC.

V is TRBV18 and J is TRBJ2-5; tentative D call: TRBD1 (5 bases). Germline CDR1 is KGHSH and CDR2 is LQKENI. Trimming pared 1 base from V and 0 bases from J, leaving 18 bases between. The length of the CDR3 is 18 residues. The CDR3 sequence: CASSPRGSLRWYQETQYF. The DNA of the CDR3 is TGTGCCAGCTCACCACGGGGCAGCCTGAGGTGGTACCAAGAGACCCAGTACTTC.

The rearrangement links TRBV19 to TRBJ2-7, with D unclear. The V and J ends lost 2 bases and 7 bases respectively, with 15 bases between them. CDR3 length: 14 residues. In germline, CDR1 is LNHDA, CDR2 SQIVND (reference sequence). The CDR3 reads CASSITSTIWEQYF. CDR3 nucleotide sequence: TGTGCCAGTAGTATAACAAGTACGATATGGGAGCAGTACTTC.

CDR3 residues: CASSRDSDSYNEQFF. CDR3 coding DNA: TGTGCCAGCAGCCGGGACAGTGACTCCTACAATGAGCAGTTCTTC. The J gene is TRBJ2-1, the V gene TRBV5-5; 7 bases line up with TRBD1. Germline lookup yields CDR1 SGHKS and CDR2 YYEKEE (reference sequence). This CDR3 region has 15 residues. Losses at the gene ends were 4 bases for V and 0 bases for J; bases not matched to a gene: 4.

DNA for the CDR3: TGTGCCAGCAGCTTAGGGAGGACAGGGGTAGGAAACACCATATATTTT. Its protein is CASSLGRTGVGNTIYF. This chain connects TRBV7-2 to TRBJ1-3; 9 bases map to TRBD1. This CDR3 has 16 amino acids. V lost 1 base and J lost 4; bases outside the gene matches: 5. Germline assignment: CDR1 SGHTA and CDR2 FQGNSA.

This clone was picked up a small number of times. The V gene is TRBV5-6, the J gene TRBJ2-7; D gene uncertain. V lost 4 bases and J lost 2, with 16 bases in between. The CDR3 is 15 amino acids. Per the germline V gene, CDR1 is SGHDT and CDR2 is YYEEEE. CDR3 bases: TGTGCCAGCAGCCCGCCGGGTAGCCGAACCTACGAGCAGTACTTC. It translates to CASSPPGSRTYEQYF.

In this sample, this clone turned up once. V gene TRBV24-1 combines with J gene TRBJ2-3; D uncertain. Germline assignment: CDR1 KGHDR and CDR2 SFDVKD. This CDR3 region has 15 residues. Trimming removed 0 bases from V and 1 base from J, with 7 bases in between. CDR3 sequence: CATSDLPPGTDTQYF. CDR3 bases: TGTGCCACCAGTGATTTGCCTCCCGGCACAGATACGCAGTATTTT.

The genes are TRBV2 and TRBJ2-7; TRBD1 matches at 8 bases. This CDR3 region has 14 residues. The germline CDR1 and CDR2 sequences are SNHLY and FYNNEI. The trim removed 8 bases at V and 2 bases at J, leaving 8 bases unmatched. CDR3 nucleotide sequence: TGTGCCAGCCAAAACGGACAGGGAGCCTACGAGCAGTACTTC. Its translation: CASQNGQGAYEQYF.

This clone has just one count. CDR3 residues: CASRLGGAGDTQYF. Written as DNA, the CDR3 is TGTGCCTCGCGTCTTGGGGGGGCTGGGGATACGCAGTATTTT. This chain connects TRBV6-5 to TRBJ2-3; D is perhaps TRBD2 (7 bases). The CDR3 totals 14 residues. V was cut by 11 bases and J by 6 bases, with 21 bases left in between. Germline values: CDR1 MNHEY, CDR2 SVGAGI.

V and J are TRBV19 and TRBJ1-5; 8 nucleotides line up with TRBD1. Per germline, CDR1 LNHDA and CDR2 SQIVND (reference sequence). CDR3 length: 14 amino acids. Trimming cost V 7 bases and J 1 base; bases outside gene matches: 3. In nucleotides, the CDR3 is TGTGCCAGTACTACAGGGGGGAGCAATCAGCCCCAGCATTTT. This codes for CASTTGGSNQPQHF.

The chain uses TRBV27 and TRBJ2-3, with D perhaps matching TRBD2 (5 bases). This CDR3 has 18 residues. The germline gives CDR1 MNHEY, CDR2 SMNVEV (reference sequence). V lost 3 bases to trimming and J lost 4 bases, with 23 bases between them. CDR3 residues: CASSFNIGLANSPDTQYF. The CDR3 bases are TGTGCCAGCAGTTTTAATATAGGACTGGCAAACAGCCCAGATACGCAGTATTTT.

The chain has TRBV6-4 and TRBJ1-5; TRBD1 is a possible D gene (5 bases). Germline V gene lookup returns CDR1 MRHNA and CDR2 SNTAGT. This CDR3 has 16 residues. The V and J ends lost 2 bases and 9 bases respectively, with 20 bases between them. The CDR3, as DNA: TGTGCCAGCAGTGACCACACAGGAGAAGATATCTGGCCCCAGCATTTT. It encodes CASSDHTGEDIWPQHF.

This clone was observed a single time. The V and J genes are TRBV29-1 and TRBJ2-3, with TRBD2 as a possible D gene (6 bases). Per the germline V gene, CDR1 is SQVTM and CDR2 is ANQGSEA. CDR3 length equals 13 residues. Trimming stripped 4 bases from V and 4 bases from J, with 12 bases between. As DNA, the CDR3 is TGCAGCGTTGTCGGGGGTATCTCAGATACGCAGTATTTT. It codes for CSVVGGISDTQYF.

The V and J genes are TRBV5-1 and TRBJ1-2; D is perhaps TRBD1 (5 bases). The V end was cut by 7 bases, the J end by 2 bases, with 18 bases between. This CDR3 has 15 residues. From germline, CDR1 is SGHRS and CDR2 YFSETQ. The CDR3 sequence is CASGSGFRANYGYTF. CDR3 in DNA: TGCGCCAGCGGCTCCGGCTTCAGGGCGAACTATGGCTACACCTTC.

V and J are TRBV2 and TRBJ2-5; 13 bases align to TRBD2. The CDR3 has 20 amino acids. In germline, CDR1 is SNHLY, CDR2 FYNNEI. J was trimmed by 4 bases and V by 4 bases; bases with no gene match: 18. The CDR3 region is CASSARRTSGSTGALETQYF. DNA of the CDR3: TGTGCCAGCAGTGCCCGGCGGACTAGCGGGAGCACGGGGGCCCTAGAGACCCAGTACTTC.